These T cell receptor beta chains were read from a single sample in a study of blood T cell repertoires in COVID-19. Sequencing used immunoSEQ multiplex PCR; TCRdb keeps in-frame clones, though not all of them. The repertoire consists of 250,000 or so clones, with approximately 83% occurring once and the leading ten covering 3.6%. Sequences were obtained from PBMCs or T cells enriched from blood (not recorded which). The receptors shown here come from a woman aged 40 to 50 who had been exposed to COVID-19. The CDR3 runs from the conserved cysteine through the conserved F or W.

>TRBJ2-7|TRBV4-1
CASASGGDTRQYF
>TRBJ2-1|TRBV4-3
CASSPRPSGSYNEQFF
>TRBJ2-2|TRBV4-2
CASSRVTNPGLSTGTGELFF
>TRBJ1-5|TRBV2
CASSELPLMAQAQHF
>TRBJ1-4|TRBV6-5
CASSYSTGLGDEKLFF
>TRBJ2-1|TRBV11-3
CASSLESTGVYNEQFF
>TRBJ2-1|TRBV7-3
CASSDGQGGHEQFF
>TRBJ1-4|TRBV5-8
CASSLLGQSFTTNEKLFF
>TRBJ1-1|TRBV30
CAWSQQGNTEAFF
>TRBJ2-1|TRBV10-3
CAISPPWAGGLNEQFF
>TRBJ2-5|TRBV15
CATSRDLAQGETQYF
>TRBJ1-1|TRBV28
CASTWGQRINVAFF
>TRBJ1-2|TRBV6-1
CASSDPGGDSSYGYTF
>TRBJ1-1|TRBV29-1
CSAEQGNTEAFF
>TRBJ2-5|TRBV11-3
CASSQGPGETQYF
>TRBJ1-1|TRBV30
CAWSISETEAFF
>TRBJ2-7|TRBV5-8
CASSLVQGREQYF
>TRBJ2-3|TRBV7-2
CASSSDYLSTDTQYF
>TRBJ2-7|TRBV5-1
CASTSGEVRKEQYF
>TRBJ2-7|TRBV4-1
CASSPSGGTHEQYF
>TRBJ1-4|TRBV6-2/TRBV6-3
CASSYETTTNEKLFF
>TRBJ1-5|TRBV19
CASSTGGPQPQHF
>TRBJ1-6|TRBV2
CASRPGQGGANSPLHF
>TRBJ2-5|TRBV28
CASSPTLAGLQETQYF
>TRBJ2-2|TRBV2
CASSFDRPNTGELFF
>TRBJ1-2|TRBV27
CASSLANSAYGYTF
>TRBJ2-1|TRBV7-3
CASSLTGGRDMIYNEQFF
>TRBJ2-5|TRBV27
CASSGPNPRGDQETQYF
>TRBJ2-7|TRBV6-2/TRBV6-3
CASSPGLAGGPAYEQYF
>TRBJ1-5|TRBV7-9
CASSYGQGGQPQHF
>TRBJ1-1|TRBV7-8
CASSSGGTGFEAFF
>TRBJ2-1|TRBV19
CASSISQSSYNEQFF
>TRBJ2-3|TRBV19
CASSLGQGAGRGTQYF
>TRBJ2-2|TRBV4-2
CASSPWTSGGMNTGELFF
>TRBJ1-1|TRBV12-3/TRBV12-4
CASSLTENTEAFF
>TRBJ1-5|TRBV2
CASSDRGGNQPQHF
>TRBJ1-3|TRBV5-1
CASSREGTSGNTIYF
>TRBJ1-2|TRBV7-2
CASSPGLGLYGYTF
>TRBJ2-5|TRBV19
CASTPRGQGAVQETQYF
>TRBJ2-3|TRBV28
CASSLWSLTSESDTQYF
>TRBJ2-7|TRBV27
CASRGTSGGAGDEQYF
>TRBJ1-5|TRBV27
CASSSRTGGNQPQHF
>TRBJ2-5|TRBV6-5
CASSYRDTETQYF
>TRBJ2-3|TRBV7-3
CASSEGVHTDTQYF
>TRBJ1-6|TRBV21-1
CASGTLSSPLHF
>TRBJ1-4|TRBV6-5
CASRPRQENEKLFF
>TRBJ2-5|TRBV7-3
CASSLGSGGAGETQYF
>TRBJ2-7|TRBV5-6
CASRSGTGFYEQYF
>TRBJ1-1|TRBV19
CASSIGAGKNTEAFF
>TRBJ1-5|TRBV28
CASSLVGPYQPQHF
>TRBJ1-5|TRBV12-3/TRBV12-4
CASSLQGGQPQHF
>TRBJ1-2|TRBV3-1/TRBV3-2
CASSQDWGTHGYTF
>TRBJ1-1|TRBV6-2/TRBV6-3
CASSYGQGPMNTEAFF
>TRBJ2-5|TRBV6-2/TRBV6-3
CASSRGGETQYF
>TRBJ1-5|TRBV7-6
CASNISEGQPQHF